The rows below give T cell receptor beta chains drawn from one sample of a study of OX40 agonist ivuxolimab in advanced cancers. Some clones are missing from TCRdb's copy, which holds only in-frame ones; the method was immunoSEQ multiplex PCR. The table includes fewer than 25,000 clones, approximately 85% detected once. The sequencing used CD4+ or CD8+ T cells sorted from blood, collected in a trial of the OX40 agonist ivuxolimab. These receptors all come from an adult with an advanced solid tumor such as melanoma, head and neck, liver or kidney cancer. Both conserved end residues are part of each CDR3. The D gene is left open where the match is weak. The size of a clone is reported for some rows only, either as once, few or many, or as a class for expanded clones.

J gene,V gene,clone size,D gene,CDR3 DNA,CDR3 protein
TRBJ2-7,TRBV7-8,NA,NA,TGTGCCAGCAGCTTAGCGTTAGGCGGCGGCTACGAGCAGTACTTC,CASSLALGGGYEQYF
TRBJ2-7,TRBV5-1,NA,TRBD1,TGCGCCAGCATGCCGGGACAGGGGGGACGGGTGTACGAGCAGTACTTC,CASMPGQGGRVYEQYF
TRBJ2-5,TRBV7-8,NA,NA,TGTGCCAGCAGCTTAGCTCCAGCGGAGACCCAGTACTTC,CASSLAPAETQYF
TRBJ2-4,TRBV5-1,once,TRBD2,TGCGCCAGCAGCATAGCCGGGACTATTTCAGAGTTTCAGTACTTC,CASSIAGTISEFQYF
TRBJ2-5,TRBV11-3,NA,NA,TGTGCCAGCAGCCGGGACCCTTCGGAGACCCAGTACTTC,CASSRDPSETQYF
TRBJ1-1,TRBV21-1,NA,NA,TGTGCCAGCAGCAAGCAGGGATTGGACACTGAAGCTTTCTTT,CASSKQGLDTEAFF
TRBJ2-1,TRBV27,NA,NA,TGTGCCAGCACCCGGGTTCGGCGGCAGGGGGGCAATGAGCAGTTCTTC,CASTRVRRQGGNEQFF
TRBJ1-5,TRBV19,NA,NA,TGTGCCAGTAGTGCCGGACAGTGGGGCAATCAGCCCCAGCATTTT,CASSAGQWGNQPQHF
TRBJ2-1,TRBV29-1,NA,NA,TGCAGCGTGACCCGATATCCCCCCTACAATGAGCAGTTCTTC,CSVTRYPPYNEQFF
TRBJ2-3,TRBV20-1,NA,NA,TGCAGTGCAAAACGGACAGATACGCAGTATTTT,CSAKRTDTQYF
TRBJ1-2,TRBV6-5,NA,NA,TGTGCCAGCAAAAGAACGGGCGAACGGCACTATGGCTACACCTTC,CASKRTGERHYGYTF
TRBJ2-1,TRBV9,few,NA,TGTGCCAGCAGCGTAGTCGGGGGCGGGGTTGAGCAGTTCTTC,CASSVVGGGVEQFF
TRBJ2-2,TRBV7-2,NA,TRBD2,TGTGCCAGCAGGCACACTAGCGGGAGAGGGACCGGGGAGCTGTTTTTT,CASRHTSGRGTGELFF
TRBJ1-6,TRBV7-2,NA,NA,TGTGCCAGCAGCCCCAGGGGAGGGGACCTTGGTTCACCCCTCCACTTT,CASSPRGGDLGSPLHF
TRBJ1-1,TRBV7-2,once,TRBD1,TGTGCCAGCAGCAGGGGACAGGGGGGTGGCACTGAAGCTTTCTTT,CASSRGQGGGTEAFF
TRBJ1-3,TRBV10-1,NA,NA,TGCGCCACCAAAGGGGGGACGGCAGGAAACACCATATATTTT,CATKGGTAGNTIYF
TRBJ2-6,TRBV2,few,NA,TGTGCCAGCAGCGACACTGGGGCCAACGTCCTGACTTTC,CASSDTGANVLTF
TRBJ1-1,TRBV7-2,NA,NA,TGTGCCAGCAGCTTATTCCAGGCAGGGACTGAAGCTTTCTTT,CASSLFQAGTEAFF
TRBJ1-2,TRBV7-3,once,NA,TGTGCCAGCAGCTTATCGGGCGCCTCGGGAAAATATGGCTACACCTTC,CASSLSGASGKYGYTF
TRBJ2-3,TRBV5-1,NA,NA,TGCGCCAGCAGCTTGACAGCTTCCACAGATACGCAGTATTTT,CASSLTASTDTQYF
TRBJ1-1,TRBV7-9,NA,NA,TGTGCCAGCAGCGAGACGGACACCAACACTGAAGCTTTCTTT,CASSETDTNTEAFF
TRBJ2-3,TRBV18,NA,NA,TGTGCCAGCTCACAGGTCCCAAGGACAGATACGCAGTATTTT,CASSQVPRTDTQYF
TRBJ2-3,TRBV19,NA,NA,TGTGCCAGTAGTGGAAGGAGGACAGATACGCAGTATTTT,CASSGRRTDTQYF
TRBJ2-7,TRBV11-3,NA,NA,TGTGCCAGCAGCTTAGGAGGGCAGAAGACCTACGAGCAGTACTTC,CASSLGGQKTYEQYF
TRBJ2-7,TRBV4-3,NA,TRBD1,TGCGCCAGCAGCCAGAACAGGGGTTCCGAGCAGTACTTC,CASSQNRGSEQYF
TRBJ2-1,TRBV7-6,NA,TRBD2,TGTGCCAGCAGCTTTCTAGCGGGAGTAGGTAATGAGCAGTTCTTC,CASSFLAGVGNEQFF
TRBJ2-3,TRBV29-1,once,NA,TGCAGCGTTAAGGCGGGCCCTAGCACAGATACGCAGTATTTT,CSVKAGPSTDTQYF
TRBJ1-1,TRBV2,NA,TRBD1,TGTGCCAGCAGGTACAGGGGGCGTGCGAACACTGAAGCTTTCTTT,CASRYRGRANTEAFF
TRBJ1-3,TRBV18,NA,NA,TGTGCCAGCTCAGCGACAGGAACTACTCTGGAAAACACCATATATTTT,CASSATGTTLENTIYF
TRBJ1-2,TRBV7-2,NA,NA,TGTGCCAGCAGCTTGCCGGTAAACTATGGCTACACCTTC,CASSLPVNYGYTF
TRBJ1-2,TRBV4-1,NA,NA,TGCGCCAGCAGTGGGCAGGGATATGGCTACACCTTC,CASSGQGYGYTF
TRBJ1-1,TRBV10-3,NA,NA,TGTGCCATCGGTGCGGGGAACACTGAAGCTTTCTTT,CAIGAGNTEAFF
TRBJ1-1,TRBV6-6,NA,NA,TGTGCCAGCAGTTACTCGAATGTAGGGAACACTGAAGCTTTCTTT,CASSYSNVGNTEAFF
TRBJ2-5,TRBV11-2,NA,TRBD1,TGTGCCAGCAGCCCCTTGGACGGAAGACAGGGGGAGACCCAGTACTTC,CASSPLDGRQGETQYF
TRBJ1-1,TRBV2,NA,TRBD1,TGTGCCAGGGGACAGGGGGGACGAGATGAAGCTTTCTTT,CARGQGGRDEAFF
TRBJ2-5,TRBV2,once,NA,TGTGCCAGCAGTGTTTCCGAGACCCAGTACTTC,CASSVSETQYF
TRBJ2-7,TRBV7-7,NA,TRBD1,TGTGCTAGCAGCATGGGACAGGGGCTGGCAGGCGAGCAGTACTTC,CASSMGQGLAGEQYF
TRBJ1-1,TRBV7-7,NA,NA,TGTGCTAGCAGCTTAGAAGTTGGAACTGAAGCTTTCTTT,CASSLEVGTEAFF
TRBJ2-5,TRBV10-3,NA,TRBD2,TGTGCCATCAGTGACCCTGGACTAGCGGGAGGGTTTGAGACCCAGTACTTC,CAISDPGLAGGFETQYF
TRBJ2-1,TRBV13,once,TRBD2,TGTGCCAGCAGCGGAGGGACTAGCGGGTTGTACAATGAGCAGTTCTTC,CASSGGTSGLYNEQFF
TRBJ1-5,TRBV19,NA,NA,TGTGCCAGTAGTAGTCCCCAGGGGCTGGGTGGGCCCCAGCATTTT,CASSSPQGLGGPQHF
TRBJ2-3,TRBV7-2,NA,NA,TGTGCCAGCAGCTCCCAACCTGACCCAGATACGCAGTATTTT,CASSSQPDPDTQYF
TRBJ2-2,TRBV4-1,NA,NA,TGCGCCAGCAGCCCCAGCGGTGCCGGCACCGGGGAGCTGTTTTTT,CASSPSGAGTGELFF
TRBJ1-3,TRBV2,NA,NA,TGTGCCAGCAGCCAAGGGGCTGGAAACACCATATATTTT,CASSQGAGNTIYF
TRBJ2-3,TRBV11-1,NA,NA,TGTGCCAGCAGCTTAGAGGAAAGGGCCACAGATACGCAGTATTTT,CASSLEERATDTQYF